Here is one T cell receptor beta chain with its context. Its antigen target is currently unknown. Per-base quality was not reported, and no clone a single base away is much larger than it. Repertoires were sampled multiple times during chemoradiotherapy, which allowed clonal expansion in the tumor microenvironment to be followed. The CDR3 spans 15 residues, from the cysteine through the phenylalanine. Kept here is only the CDR3 DNA, which spans 45 bases and is read in frame from base 1. The germline V gene (reference sequence) specifies MNHEY as CDR1 and SMNVEV as CDR2. Trimmed from V: 2 bases; trimmed from J: 2 bases; junction bases lacking a gene match: 2. This record belongs to a study of chemoradiotherapy in HPV16-positive cancers (dated by TCRdb to the early 2020s). At the level of the whole study: Functional T-cell assays on cells from two HPV16-positive patients defined candidate HPV-specific T-cell clones and common TCR motifs. The study asked whether T-cell immunity against the HPV oncoproteins E6 and E7 changes during chemoradiotherapy and whether it affects survival. TCR repertoires from roughly 93 patients with HPV-related cancers were then used to track the candidate HPV-specific TCRs and motifs.

The protocol used for the library was the immunoSEQ multiplex PCR assay. TCRdb holds this immuneACCESS table with in-frame rearrangements only. Some clones are missing; in checked studies, unresolved V genes explain under half, and the rest has no known cause. This sample is represented by about 4,800 clones; roughly nine tenths of them were singletons. The ten biggest clones cover about 8.2% of the sample. General study outcomes and caveats: Expansion of candidate HPV-specific clones and E7-related TCR motifs was observed in the tumor microenvironment during treatment, whereas no such expansion was observed for non-HPV-specific T cells. Only a couple of HPV16-positive patients were used to derive the functional definition of HPV-specific T cells, and the survival association was reported for HPV16-positive patients. In HPV16-positive patients, expansion of HPV-responsive T cells during chemoradiotherapy was associated with improved recurrence-free survival.

The chain uses TRBV27 and TRBJ2-7; TRBD2 lines up with 11 middle nucleotides. Source: tumor tissue, taken from a patient who underwent chemoradiotherapy. The receptor was derived from a human donor with HPV-associated anogenital cancer. Read as DNA, the sequence is TGTGCCAGCAGTTTACTAGCGGGGGGAACCTACGAGCAGTACTTC. This sequence encodes CASSLLAGGTYEQYF.